A selection of T cell receptor beta chains follows, all from one sample in a study of long-term antiretroviral therapy in people with HIV. Using immunoSEQ multiplex PCR, the repertoire was profiled, and TCRdb retains in-frame clones only, with some absent. The sample yields roughly 28,000 clones, 82% seen once. Sequenced material: unsorted PBMCs, taken 2.9 years after starting antiretroviral therapy. Every receptor here comes from a middle-aged man with HIV. Both conserved end residues are part of each CDR3. The order of the fields is clone size, D gene, J gene, V gene, CDR3 protein, CDR3 DNA. The D gene is left open where the match is weak. Clone size is not always given. Where it is, it says once, few, many or a class for expanded clones.

. | . | TRBJ1-5 | TRBV6-5 | CASSPNGLSNQPQHF | TGTGCCAGCAGTCCCAACGGACTCAGCAATCAGCCCCAGCATTTT
. | . | TRBJ2-3 | TRBV7-8 | CASSLAGGGRSYF | TGTGCCAGCAGCTTAGCCGGTGGGGGCCGTTCGTATTTT
. | . | TRBJ2-7 | TRBV5-6 | CASSWGGLTDTYEQYF | TGTGCCAGCAGCTGGGGGGGCTTGACAGATACCTACGAGCAGTACTTC
once | TRBD2 | TRBJ2-3 | TRBV5-1 | CASSFVAGVTDTQYF | TGCGCCAGCAGCTTCGTAGCGGGGGTCACAGATACGCAGTATTTT
. | . | TRBJ2-1 | TRBV28 | CASSLGPGFHNEQFF | TGTGCCAGCAGTCTCGGGCCGGGTTTCCACAATGAGCAGTTCTTC
. | TRBD1 | TRBJ2-3 | TRBV5-4 | CASSLGGRGRTDTQYF | TGTGCCAGCAGCTTGGGCGGCAGGGGGCGGACAGATACGCAGTATTTT
. | . | TRBJ1-3 | TRBV4-3 | CASSSGSGNTIYF | TGCGCCAGCAGCTCAGGATCTGGAAACACCATATATTTT
medium-sized | TRBD1 | TRBJ2-1 | TRBV9 | CASSVGDRLYNEQFF | TGTGCCAGCAGCGTAGGGGACAGACTATACAATGAGCAGTTCTTC
. | TRBD1 | TRBJ1-6 | TRBV7-2 | CASSRRQGGTSPLHF | TGTGCCAGCAGCCGTCGACAGGGCGGGACTTCACCCCTCCACTTT
. | TRBD2 | TRBJ2-3 | TRBV23-1 | CASKLTSGFPDTQYF | TGCGCCAGCAAACTCACTAGCGGCTTCCCAGATACGCAGTATTTT
. | TRBD1 | TRBJ1-1 | TRBV28 | CASSCSLRDRGCTEAFF | TGTGCCAGCAGTTGTTCCCTCCGGGACAGGGGTTGCACTGAAGCTTTCTTT
. | TRBD1 | TRBJ1-2 | TRBV6-1 | CASSTQGTGLYGYTF | TGTGCCAGCAGTACCCAGGGGACAGGGCTCTATGGCTACACCTTC